This T cell receptor (beta chain) was captured in a study of blood T cell repertoires in COVID-19. As for the study in general: T cells, B-cell-depleted T cells, or PBMCs supplied cDNA or gDNA.

With 6 bases removed from V and 4 bases from J, the gap between germline ends came to 9 bases. There are 12 residues in the CDR3. Germline assignment: CDR1 KGHSH and CDR2 LQKENI. This clone occurred a few times. Produced via immunoSEQ multiplex PCR; TCRdb's table is partial and in-frame only. Of more than 80,000 clones listed, roughly two thirds are singletons. What was sequenced was peripheral blood. This sequence was found in a human donor with acute or convalescent COVID-19. The donor label of this sample is uncertain. V is TRBV18 and J is TRBJ1-2, with a possible D match to TRBD1 (5 bases). CDR3 region: CASSQDSYGYTF. The CDR3 DNA reads TGTGCCAGCTCGCAAGACAGCTATGGCTACACCTTC.